The 8 T cell receptor beta chains listed next were all sequenced from one sample in a study of Ad26.COV2.S vaccination and SARS-CoV-2 variants. Profiling relied on immunoSEQ multiplex PCR, and the TCRdb table lists in-frame clones only, not all of them. The top ten hold 12% of the sample, which has around 400,000 clones, 75% to 95% seen once. Regarding treatment: about 20 received Ad26.COV2.S at low or high dose, single or two shots; a few received placebo; per-sample allocation not given. Collection of samples fell on day 63 after the first vaccine or placebo injection. Specimen: peripheral blood, collected in a trial of Ad26.COV2.S vaccine versus placebo. The receptors originated from a person between 18 and 60 years old who received the Ad26.COV2.S COVID-19 vaccine or a placebo.

The V call is TRBV7-9, the J call TRBJ2-7; no reliable D call. The CDR3 contains 13 residues. Germline V gene data show CDR1 as SEHNR and CDR2 as FQNEAQ (reference sequence). Between the trimmed V and J ends, which lost 1 base and 3 bases, there was a span of 7 bases. The CDR3 reads CASSLGDIYEQYF. The CDR3 DNA is TGTGCCAGCAGCTTAGGGGATATCTACGAGCAGTACTTC.

The chain uses TRBV12-3 or TRBV12-4 and TRBJ1-4; the match to TRBD1 covers 11 bases. The CDR3 has 13 residues. V lost 5 bases, J lost 10 bases, and 3 bases stayed unmatched. The CDR3 loop is CASSPDRGRKLFF. Written as DNA, the CDR3 is TGTGCCAGCAGTCCGGACAGGGGGCGAAAACTGTTTTTT.

The rearrangement joins TRBV6-2 or TRBV6-3 to TRBJ1-6, with D perhaps matching TRBD1 (5 bases). Between the trimmed V and J ends, which lost 0 bases and 2 bases, there was a span of 8 bases. The CDR3 length is 16 residues. CDR1 and CDR2 from the germline V gene are MNHEY and SVGEGT. CDR3 residues: CASSYSRDAYNSPLHF. The CDR3 DNA sequence: TGTGCCAGCAGTTACTCGCGGGACGCCTATAATTCACCCCTCCACTTT.

The chain recombines TRBV27 with TRBJ2-3, with 8 bases matching TRBD2. From germline, CDR1 is MNHEY and CDR2 SMNVEV (reference sequence). This CDR3 spans 16 amino acids. J was trimmed by 3 bases and V by 6 bases; bases with no gene match: 11. Here the CDR3 reads CASSNLPGLVTDTQYF. CDR3 bases: TGTGCCAGCAGCAATCTACCGGGACTAGTTACAGATACGCAGTATTTT.

The chain uses TRBV18 and TRBJ2-5; the D gene could be TRBD1 or TRBD2 (5 bases each). The ends were cut back, 3 bases at V and 5 bases at J, with 19 bases in the middle. The CDR3 length is 16 residues. Germline V lookup: CDR1 KGHSH, CDR2 LQKENI. The CDR3 DNA follows: TGTGCCAGCTCACCGGAATGGGACCTCCCAGAGGAGACCCAGTACTTC. It codes for CASSPEWDLPEETQYF.

The chain joins TRBV19 to TRBJ1-4; no clear D. This CDR3 contains 14 residues. Trimming stripped 4 bases from V and 0 bases from J, with 6 bases between. The germline V gene encodes CDR1 LNHDA and CDR2 SQIVND (reference sequence). In DNA, the CDR3 is TGTGCCAGTAGTAACTCGCCAACTAATGAAAAACTGTTTTTT. This gives the protein CASSNSPTNEKLFF.

This clone was observed a few times. J is TRBJ1-5 and V is TRBV12-5; 8 nucleotides line up with TRBD1. There are 15 residues in the CDR3. Germline CDR1 and CDR2: LGHNT and FRNRAP. Trimming cost V 6 bases and J 1 base; bases outside gene matches: 5. In DNA, the CDR3 is TGTGCTAGTGGACTCCGGGACAGGAGCAATCAGCCCCAGCATTTT. It yields the protein CASGLRDRSNQPQHF.

The genes are TRBV7-8 and TRBJ1-5; weak D call: TRBD1 (5 bases). The CDR3 extends over 15 amino acids. Deletions cut 5 bases from V and 7 bases from J, with 18 bases between. The germline gives CDR1 SGHVS, CDR2 FQNEAQ. As DNA, the CDR3 is TGTGCCAGCAGCCAGAGGGACCCGGAGGAGCAGCCCCAGCATTTT. Translated: CASSQRDPEEQPQHF.